This T cell receptor (beta chain) derives from a study of CD8 T cells in Susac syndrome. CDR1 is SGDLS, CDR2 YYNGEE, per germline. This CDR3 contains 13 residues. V shed 6 bases, J shed 2 bases, and the junction held 3 bases outside the gene matches. The RNA, about 0.5 to 1 ug, was put through reverse transcription using random hexamers. From the immunoSEQ multiplex PCR reads, TCRdb called clonotypes with MiXCR, one entry per CDR3 protein. The sample lists over 100,000 distinct CDR3 sequences, roughly 96% occurring once. Sequencing was performed on CD4+ T cells from PBMCs. The chain has TRBV9 and TRBJ2-5, with TRBD2 matching over 8 bases. The receptor's source is a human donor in good health. CDR3 DNA sequence: TGTGCCAGCAACGGGGGGGGACAAGAGACCCAGTACTTC. The encoded protein is CASNGGGQETQYF.